The sequence of this TCR beta chain was determined in a study of blood T cell repertoires in COVID-19. Assay: immunoSEQ multiplex PCR; the TCRdb copy retains only in-frame clones and omits some. The repertoire holds 70,000 to 95,000 clones, with roughly four fifths as singletons. The CDR3 contains 15 residues. Germline lookup yields CDR1 SGHRS and CDR2 YFSETQ. V lost 5 bases, J lost 5 bases, and 16 bases lay in between. This clone has a single count. The sample was peripheral blood. This sequence joins TRBV5-1 and TRBJ1-4, with no clear D. The TCR originated in a woman in her sixties or seventies with acute or convalescent COVID-19. The CDR3 here is CASRRYSAPNEKLFF. CDR3 nucleotide sequence: TGCGCCAGCAGACGCTACTCCGCTCCAAATGAAAAACTGTTTTTT.